These T cell receptor beta chains were read from a single sample in a study of breast tumors, draining lymph nodes, adjacent tissues. MiXCR, applied by TCRdb to the multiplex PCR reads, yields one record per CDR3 protein. The sample lists about 35,000 distinct CDR3 sequences; around a third were seen once. Sequencing used breast tumor tissue. These TCRs come from a female donor with breast cancer. Some clones in this sample may be carry-over from other donors' samples. Each CDR3 is given with its conserved first and last residue. A D gene is named only where the DNA matches it firmly. Only some rows state a clone size, as once, few, many or a class for expanded clones.

.,.,TRBJ2-1,TRBV5-1,TGCGCCGGCAGCCCAAGACTCACGACCGACAATGAGCAGTTCTTC,CAGSPRLTTDNEQFF
many,TRBD2,TRBJ2-3,TRBV5-4,TGTGCCAGCAGCGGGGGGGTGAACGACCTTGCAGATACGCAGTATTTT,CASSGGVNDLADTQYF
many,TRBD2,TRBJ2-1,TRBV29-1,TGCAGCGTAGGGGCTAGCGGGAGTGTTGAGCAGTTCTTC,CSVGASGSVEQFF
many,TRBD2,TRBJ2-5,TRBV3-1,TGTGCCAGCAGCCGCCTGGCAGGACTAGATGAGACCCAGTACTTC,CASSRLAGLDETQYF
many,TRBD1,TRBJ2-6,TRBV2,TGTGCCAGCAGTGGACAGGGCGTCGGGGCCAACGTCCTGACTTTC,CASSGQGVGANVLTF
many,.,TRBJ2-3,TRBV6-1,TGTGCCAGCAGCCAAGCAGATACGCAGTATTTT,CASSQADTQYF
few,.,TRBJ2-3,TRBV6-2/TRBV6-3,TGTGCCAGCAGTTACTCGATGATTAGGGGCACAGATACGCAGTATTTT,CASSYSMIRGTDTQYF
few,.,TRBJ2-3,TRBV28,TGTGCCAGCAGTTTCCGGGGTGTAGGCACAGATACGCAGTATTTT,CASSFRGVGTDTQYF
many,.,TRBJ2-3,TRBV9,TGTGCCAGCAGCGATCAGGGGTTAGATACGCAGTATTTT,CASSDQGLDTQYF
.,.,TRBJ2-7,TRBV18,TGTGCCAGCTCACCAAAGAGAGCCATGGGCCTCTACGAGCAGTACTTC,CASSPKRAMGLYEQYF
many,TRBD1,TRBJ2-7,TRBV5-5,TGTGCCAGCAGCCCTACAGGGGCCGAGCAGTACTTC,CASSPTGAEQYF
.,TRBD2,TRBJ2-1,TRBV28,TGCGCCAGCAGCCTAGCGGGTATAGGGGGGGACAATGAGCAGTTCTTC,CASSLAGIGGDNEQFF
.,.,TRBJ1-3,TRBV6-1,TGTGCCAGCAGTGAAGGGGTTTACTCTGGAAACACCATATATTTT,CASSEGVYSGNTIYF
many,TRBD1,TRBJ2-5,TRBV5-1,TGCGCCAGCAGCCAACCCGACAGGGGGCGCGCAGAGACCCAGTACTTC,CASSQPDRGRAETQYF
medium-sized,.,TRBJ2-7,TRBV5-6,TGTGCCAGCAGCTCACTTGGTTTGTCTGGCGAGCAGTACTTC,CASSSLGLSGEQYF
many,.,TRBJ1-4,TRBV12-3/TRBV12-4,TGTGCCAGCAGGATAAGGGGAGGGAGGGAAAAACTGTTTTTT,CASRIRGGREKLFF
few,.,TRBJ1-2,TRBV7-8,TGTGCCAGCAGCTTAGAGCTAGGGGTCTATGGCTACACCTTC,CASSLELGVYGYTF
many,.,TRBJ2-1,TRBV7-3,TGTGCCAGCAGCCCCGCCCCAAGCTCCTACAATGAGCAGTTCTTC,CASSPAPSSYNEQFF
many,.,TRBJ2-7,TRBV10-3,TGTGCCATCAGTGAGACAGGGGAGGACTCCGGACAGTACTTC,CAISETGEDSGQYF
many,.,TRBJ1-2,TRBV7-2,TGTGCCAGCAGCTTACGGCCGCAACGCGGTGGCTACACCTTC,CASSLRPQRGGYTF
.,TRBD1,TRBJ2-7,TRBV4-1,TGCGCCAGCAGCCGATCCTCCGGGACAGGGGGCACCTACGAGCAGTACTTC,CASSRSSGTGGTYEQYF
.,.,TRBJ2-3,TRBV20-1,TGCAGTGCTTCGCGCGGGACTCTTTTT,CSASRGTLF